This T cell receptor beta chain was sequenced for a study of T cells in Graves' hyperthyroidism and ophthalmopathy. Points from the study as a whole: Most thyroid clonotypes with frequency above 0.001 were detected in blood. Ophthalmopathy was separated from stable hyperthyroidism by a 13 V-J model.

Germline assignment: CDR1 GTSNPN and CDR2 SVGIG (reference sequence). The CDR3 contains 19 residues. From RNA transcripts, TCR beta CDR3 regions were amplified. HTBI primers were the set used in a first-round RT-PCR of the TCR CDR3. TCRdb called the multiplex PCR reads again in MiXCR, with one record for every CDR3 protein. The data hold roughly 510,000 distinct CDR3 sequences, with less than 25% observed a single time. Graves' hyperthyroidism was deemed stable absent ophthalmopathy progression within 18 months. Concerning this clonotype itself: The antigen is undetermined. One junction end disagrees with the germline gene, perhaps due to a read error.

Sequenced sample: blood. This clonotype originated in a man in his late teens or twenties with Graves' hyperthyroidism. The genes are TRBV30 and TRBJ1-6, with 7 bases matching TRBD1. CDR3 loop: CAWSGSRLDRAPYNSPLYF. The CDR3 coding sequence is TGTGCCTGGAGTGGGTCTCGCCTCGACAGGGCCCCCTATAATTCACCCCTCTACTTT.